One TCR beta chain is described in this entry. This entry belongs to a study of cytomegalovirus exposure and HLA in healthy donors. The PCR made use of 60 Vbeta and 13 Jbeta primers. Method: immunoSEQ multiplex PCR; TCRdb's copy keeps in-frame clones and lacks some. The top ten clones hold approximately 6% of a sample with about 86,000 clones, approximately 74% of them seen once. Germline V gene lookup returns CDR1 MNHEY and CDR2 SMNVEV (reference sequence). V shed 3 bases and J 4 bases; nucleotides not matched to a gene: 4. This CDR3 contains 14 residues. The source is a woman aged 50 to 65 in good health and CMV-seropositive. The chain is built from TRBV27 and TRBJ2-7, with TRBD1 matching over 9 bases. The sample taken for sequencing was PBMCs. The CDR3 region has the DNA TGTGCCAGCAGTTTTTGGGACAGGGTGTACGAGCAGTACTTC. Amino acids: CASSFWDRVYEQYF.